These 32 T cell receptor beta chains were sequenced from one sample in a study of Ad26.COV2.S vaccination and SARS-CoV-2 variants. This sample's treatment: over 15 received Ad26.COV2.S at low or high dose, single or two shots; about 5 received placebo; per-sample allocation not given. Repertoires come from day 63 after the first vaccine or placebo injection. This table comes from immunoSEQ multiplex PCR, and its TCRdb copy is limited to in-frame clones, with some not included. The profile shows fewer than 400,000 clones, around 83% of them singletons. Here the sequenced sample was peripheral blood, taken in a trial of Ad26.COV2.S vaccine versus placebo. These receptors were taken from a person between 18 and 65 years old who received the Ad26.COV2.S COVID-19 vaccine or a placebo.

The chain carries TRBV5-6 and TRBJ1-2, with TRBD1 matching over 9 bases. V lost 0 bases, J lost 5 bases, and 2 bases stayed unmatched. CDR1 is SGHDT and CDR2 is YYEEEE in the germline V gene. This CDR3 has 14 amino acids. CDR3 sequence (DNA): TGTGCCAGCAGCTTGGAGGGACAGGGTTATGGCTACACCTTC. This sequence encodes CASSLEGQGYGYTF.

The rearrangement joins TRBV7-6 to TRBJ2-1, with 8 bases that match TRBD2. Germline CDR1 is SGHVS and CDR2 is FNYEAQ. Trimming at V came to 1 base and at J to 6 bases, leaving 8 bases not matched to a gene. This CDR3 region has 16 residues. CDR3 in amino acids: CASSLGQAGGGNEQFF. The CDR3 nucleotides are TGTGCCAGCAGCTTAGGACAGGCGGGGGGCGGCAATGAGCAGTTCTTC.

This clone appeared a single time. This chain joins TRBV12-3 or TRBV12-4 and TRBJ1-3; 7 nucleotides agree with TRBD1. J lost 3 bases, V lost 6 bases, and 2 bases had no gene match. This CDR3 spans 13 amino acids. Written as DNA, the CDR3 is TGTGCCAGCAGGACAGGGTATGGAAACACCATATATTTT. Residues: CASRTGYGNTIYF.

J is TRBJ2-4 and V is TRBV2; a possible D gene is TRBD2 (7 bases). Germline-derived CDR1 and CDR2 are SNHLY and FYNNEI. This CDR3 is 20 amino acids long. V was shortened by 2 bases and J by 8 bases, with 31 bases between the two germline ends. The CDR3 coding sequence is TGTGCCAGCAGTGAAAGGGGTTTGCGGGGGCCCCTCGAGTCGGGGGACATTCAGTACTTC. This translates into CASSERGLRGPLESGDIQYF.

V gene TRBV5-4 combines with J gene TRBJ1-2, with D possibly TRBD1 on 5 matching bases. Trimming cost V 7 bases and J 4 bases, with 14 bases left between them. The CDR3 has 13 residues. Germline V lookup: CDR1 SGHNT, CDR2 YYREEE (reference sequence). CDR3 residues: CASRGVGSYGYTF. CDR3 nucleotide sequence: TGTGCCAGCCGGGGGGTGGGAAGCTATGGCTACACCTTC.

This chain links TRBV5-1 with TRBJ1-6, with 7 bases that match TRBD1. The CDR3 contains 17 residues. CDR1 is SGHRS and CDR2 is YFSETQ in the germline V gene. V lost 2 bases, J lost 3 bases, and 8 bases stayed unmatched. DNA for the CDR3: TGCGCCAGCAGCTTTTGGACAGGCGGTGACTATAATTCACCCCTCCACTTT. Translating it yields CASSFWTGGDYNSPLHF.

The chain's CDR3 is CASRVHGTDTQYF. In DNA, the CDR3 is TGTGCCAGCAGGGTCCACGGGACAGATACGCAGTATTTT. The rearrangement links TRBV6-5 to TRBJ2-3; D remains ambiguous. The CDR3 is made up of 13 amino acids. Trimming stripped 6 bases from V and 3 bases from J, with 10 bases between. Germline CDR1 reads MNHEY; CDR2 reads SVGAGI.

To note about this clone: Mismatch with germline at one junction end may stem from a read error. The rearrangement uses TRBV5-4 and TRBJ1-1, with 7 positions matching TRBD1. The CDR3 runs to 12 residues. CDR1 and CDR2 from the germline V gene are SGHNT and YYREEE (reference sequence). CDR3 nucleotides: TGTGCCAGCAGCTACGACAGGGACGAAGGTTTCTTT. Protein product: CASSYDRDEGFF.

The rearrangement joins TRBV5-5 to TRBJ2-7; 13 nucleotides agree with TRBD2. V lost 3 bases to trimming and J lost 5 bases; unmatched junction nucleotides: 8. The CDR3 sequence is 16 residues long. Germline V lookup: CDR1 SGHKS, CDR2 YYEKEE (reference sequence). This CDR3 reads CASSWATSGGIDEQYF. CDR3 DNA sequence: TGTGCCAGCAGCTGGGCGACTAGCGGGGGGATCGACGAGCAGTACTTC. Looking up the rest from reference TRBV5-5 and TRBJ2-7 gives the full variable domain: DAGVTQSPTHLIKTRGQQVTLRCSPISGHKSVSWYQQVLGQGPQFIFQYYEKEERGRGNFPDRFSARQFPNYSSELNVNALLLGDSALYLCASSWATSGGIDEQYFGPGTRLTVT.

This chain connects TRBV4-1 to TRBJ2-1; D not resolved. The CDR3 is made up of 15 amino acids. Germline CDR1 and CDR2: MGHRA and YSYEKL. Deletions cut 0 bases from V and 2 bases from J, with 8 bases between. The CDR3 DNA reads as TGCGCCAGCAGCCAAGATCTCCCGCCCTACAATGAGCAGTTCTTC. Translation: CASSQDLPPYNEQFF.

The chain is built from TRBV5-4 and TRBJ2-1, with 8 bases lining up with TRBD2. This CDR3 is 14 amino acids long. The germline V gene has CDR1 SGHNT and CDR2 YYREEE (reference sequence). The ends lost 7 bases at V and 9 bases at J; junction bases unmatched: 12. The CDR3 DNA reads as TGTGCCAGCTCCCGGCCCGGGGGGGCCGGTGAGCAGTTCTTC. This sequence encodes CASSRPGGAGEQFF. The variable domain in full, with the rest retrieved from reference TRBV5-4 and TRBJ2-1, is ETGVTQSPTHLIKTRGQQVTLRCSSQSGHNTVSWYQQALGQGPQFIFQYYREEENGRGNFPPRFSGLQFPNYSSELNVNALELDDSALYLCASSRPGGAGEQFFGPGTRLTVL.

This chain joins TRBV3-1 (or the pseudogene TRBV3-2) and TRBJ1-4; tentatively, D is TRBD1 (5 bases). The CDR3 consists of 16 residues. V lost 0 bases and J 8 bases, leaving 16 bases between the germline ends. Germline CDR1 LGHDT, CDR2 YNNKEL (reference sequence). CDR3 protein: CASSQDYPGLGEKLFF. The CDR3 DNA sequence: TGTGCCAGCAGCCAAGATTATCCGGGACTTGGGGAAAAACTGTTTTTT.

In DNA form, the CDR3 reads TGTGCCATCAGACCTGGGGGCGCGAGTACTTGGGGATACAATGAGCAGTTCTTC. Its translation is CAIRPGGASTWGYNEQFF. The chain carries TRBV10-3 and TRBJ2-1; tentative D call: TRBD1 (6 bases). This CDR3 spans 18 amino acids. Deletions cut 6 bases from V and 4 bases from J, with 25 bases between. The V gene's germline CDR1 is ENHRY and CDR2 SYGVKD.

The gene calls are TRBV5-4 and TRBJ1-6, with a weak D call TRBD1 (6 bases). Trimming took 2 bases from V and 6 from J, leaving 15 bases between them. The CDR3 contains 16 residues. Germline V gene data show CDR1 as SGHNT and CDR2 as YYREEE (reference sequence). Here the CDR3 DNA reads TGTGCCAGCAGCTTAAGCAGGGGTTCTCCTAATTCACCCCTCCACTTT. This gives the protein CASSLSRGSPNSPLHF.

This rearrangement joins TRBV29-1 to TRBJ1-2, with 7 bases matching TRBD1. The CDR3 contains 12 residues. Germline V gene lookup returns CDR1 SQVTM and CDR2 ANQGSEA. Trimming at V came to 5 bases and at J to 5 bases, leaving 5 bases not matched to a gene. Here the CDR3 reads CSVQAGGYGYTF. The CDR3 DNA sequence: TGCAGCGTTCAGGCAGGGGGATATGGCTACACCTTC.

The chain recombines TRBV7-2 with TRBJ2-2; 11 bases align to TRBD1. Germline-derived CDR1 and CDR2 are SGHTA and FQGNSA. Trimming removed 4 bases from V and 6 bases from J; junction bases left unmatched: 10. The CDR3 covers 17 residues. CDR3 bases: TGTGCCAGCAGCTCCATCCGACGGACAGGGGGCCCCGGGGAGCTGTTTTTT. Amino acids: CASSSIRRTGGPGELFF.

J is TRBJ1-4 and V is TRBV5-6; no clear D gene. Germline V gene sequence: CDR1 SGHDT, CDR2 YYEEEE. The length of the CDR3 is 15 residues. The V end lost 6 bases, the J end lost 5 bases, and 17 bases lay between the germline ends. CDR3 nucleotides: TGTGCCAGCAAAACCTTAGGACTGTCGAATGAAAAACTGTTTTTT. Amino acids: CASKTLGLSNEKLFF.

Only a few counts were recorded for this clone. V usage is TRBV18 and J usage is TRBJ1-1; D gene uncertain. V was trimmed by 1 base and J by 2 bases, leaving 5 bases between them. From germline, CDR1 is KGHSH and CDR2 LQKENI. The CDR3 is 13 residues long. For the CDR3, the DNA is TGTGCCAGCTCACCACTTCCTAACACTGAAGCTTTCTTT. Translated, it gives CASSPLPNTEAFF.

This clone was observed a single time. The V gene is TRBV7-9, the J gene TRBJ1-2; D is possibly TRBD1 (5 bases). The CDR3 is 13 amino acids. Germline V gives CDR1 SEHNR, CDR2 FQNEAQ (reference sequence). V shed 3 bases and J shed 0 bases, with 5 bases lying between them. This CDR3 is CASSLTANYGYTF. DNA for the CDR3: TGTGCCAGCAGCTTGACAGCTAACTATGGCTACACCTTC.

The chain carries TRBV14 and TRBJ1-2; D not resolved. Germline CDR1 and CDR2: SGHDN and FVKESK. The ends were cut back, 2 bases at V and 0 bases at J, with 16 bases in the middle. The CDR3 is 17 residues long. The CDR3: CASSQRIPGLANYGYTF. In DNA form, the CDR3 reads TGTGCCAGCAGCCAAAGGATACCGGGATTAGCTAACTATGGCTACACCTTC.

The chain employs TRBV25-1 and TRBJ1-1, with a weak D call TRBD1 (6 bases). This CDR3 is built from 14 residues. V was pared by 4 bases and J by 7 bases, with 16 bases between. Germline loops: CDR1 MGHDK, CDR2 SYGVNS. CDR3 in DNA: TGTGCCAGCAGTGTCCCCGGGACAAGAGGTGAAGCTTTCTTT. This gives the protein CASSVPGTRGEAFF.

The CDR3 DNA is TGTGCCTGGTCGGACAGGCGAGGGTACAAAGATACGCAGTATTTT. Its translation is CAWSDRRGYKDTQYF. This rearrangement joins TRBV30 to TRBJ2-3; 7 bases fit TRBD1. J was trimmed by 5 bases and V by 5 bases; bases with no gene match: 13. Germline V gene lookup returns CDR1 GTSNPN and CDR2 SVGIG (reference sequence). The CDR3 contains 15 residues.

In DNA, the CDR3 is TGTGCCAGCAGCGTAGAACCGAGAGGAGAGACCCAGTACTTC. It translates to CASSVEPRGETQYF. The V and J genes are TRBV9 and TRBJ2-5; D uncertain. This CDR3 has 14 residues. Germline CDR1 SGDLS, CDR2 YYNGEE. Deletions cut 0 bases from V and 4 bases from J, with 10 bases between.

The chain combines TRBV5-4 with TRBJ2-5; 9 bases map to TRBD1. Germline-derived CDR1 and CDR2 are SGHNT and YYREEE (reference sequence). The CDR3 runs 13 residues. Trimming removed 4 bases from V and 5 bases from J; junction bases left unmatched: 3. The CDR3 is CASSRGTGETQYF. CDR3 DNA sequence: TGTGCCAGCAGCCGCGGGACAGGGGAGACCCAGTACTTC.

Notes on this clone: Other DNA sequences in the sample encode the same CDR3. V is TRBV3-1 (or the pseudogene TRBV3-2) and J is TRBJ2-5; tentative D call: TRBD2 (6 bases). The germline gives CDR1 LGHDT, CDR2 YNNKEL (reference sequence). The CDR3 runs to 14 residues. V lost 1 base and J lost 5, with 11 bases in between. The CDR3 protein is CASSQAGGEETQYF. In nucleotides, the CDR3 is TGTGCCAGCAGCCAAGCGGGCGGGGAGGAGACCCAGTACTTC.

With respect to this clone: The junction shows a germline mismatch at one end, possibly a read error. The chain couples TRBV7-7 to TRBJ2-7, with D perhaps matching TRBD1 or TRBD2 (6 bases each). Per germline, CDR1 SSHAT and CDR2 FNYEAQ (reference sequence). The CDR3 spans 14 residues. Here the CDR3 reads CASSLEWVGGQQYF. The CDR3 nucleotides read TGTGCTAGCAGCTTAGAGTGGGTTGGGGGGCAACAGTACTTC.

The V gene is TRBV4-2, the J gene TRBJ1-2, with a weak D call TRBD1 (5 bases). The CDR3 has 15 residues. V was clipped by 4 bases and J by 3 bases, with 15 bases between them. Germline CDR1 is LGHNA and CDR2 is YNFKEQ. CDR3 region: CASSLDRGWDYGYTF. The CDR3 DNA sequence: TGTGCCAGCAGCCTGGATAGGGGATGGGACTATGGCTACACCTTC.

Only one count was recorded for this clone. The chain uses TRBV16 and TRBJ1-5, with 11 positions matching TRBD1. The J segment lost 6 bases and the V segment lost 0 bases, leaving 4 bases of the junction unmatched. Per the germline V gene, CDR1 is KGHSY and CDR2 is FQNENV. This CDR3 is 16 amino acids long. CDR3 nucleotides: TGTGCCAGCAGCCAATCTTCGGGGACAGGGGGTCAGCCCCAGCATTTT. It encodes CASSQSSGTGGQPQHF.

This clone is a singleton in its sample. The gene calls are TRBV9 and TRBJ2-7; D tentatively fits TRBD1 or TRBD2 (5 bases each). The CDR3 totals 11 residues. In germline, CDR1 is SGDLS, CDR2 YYNGEE. Written as DNA, the CDR3 is TGTGCACAAGAGGGGACCTACGAGCAGTACTTC. The encoded protein is CAQEGTYEQYF.

The V call is TRBV5-4, the J call TRBJ1-2; no clear D. Germline lookup yields CDR1 SGHNT and CDR2 YYREEE (reference sequence). The CDR3 length is 11 residues. The germline V and J ends were trimmed by 3 bases and 8 bases, with 8 bases remaining between them. In nucleotides, the CDR3 is TGTGCCAGCAGCTCTGTGGACGGCTACACCTTC. Protein sequence: CASSSVDGYTF. Variable domain in full (rest from reference TRBV5-4 and TRBJ1-2): ETGVTQSPTHLIKTRGQQVTLRCSSQSGHNTVSWYQQALGQGPQFIFQYYREEENGRGNFPPRFSGLQFPNYSSELNVNALELDDSALYLCASSSVDGYTFGSGTRLTVV.

The rearrangement links TRBV11-2 to TRBJ1-2, with 8 nucleotides matching TRBD1. The CDR3 spans 15 residues. CDR1 is SGHAT, CDR2 FQNNGV, per germline. Trimming removed 5 bases from V and 7 bases from J; junction bases left unmatched: 12. The CDR3 nucleotides are TGTGCCAGCAGCCCGAGGCAGGGGGCTATCGGTGGCTACACCTTC. It codes for CASSPRQGAIGGYTF.

The chain combines TRBV10-1 with TRBJ2-1, with D perhaps matching TRBD2 (6 bases). The CDR3 extends over 16 amino acids. With 3 bases removed from V and 4 bases from J, the gap between germline ends came to 16 bases. In germline, CDR1 is WNHNN, CDR2 SYGVQD (reference sequence). CDR3 in DNA: TGCGCCAGCAGTGAAGGGAGGCGACCCCTATACAATGAGCAGTTCTTC. This codes for CASSEGRRPLYNEQFF.